These T cell receptor beta chains were read from a single sample in a study of blood T cell repertoires in COVID-19. Sequenced by immunoSEQ multiplex PCR; TCRdb stores in-frame clones only, minus some. The sample gives about 150,000 clones, 80% to 90% of which show up once; under 3.5% is in the top ten. The sequenced material came from peripheral blood. These receptors all stem from an older woman with active COVID-19. Each CDR3 is given with its conserved first and last residue. Fields, in order: J gene, clone size, V gene, D gene, CDR3 protein, CDR3 DNA. D genes are given only for firm matches. Rows may omit the clone size; those that give it use once, few, many or a size class.

j_call: TRBJ2-7
clone_size: NA
v_call: TRBV5-4
d_call: TRBD2
cdr3_aa: CASSLGAGASGEQYF
cdr3_nt: TGTGCCAGCAGCCTGGGTGCGGGAGCATCGGGGGAGCAGTACTTC

j_call: TRBJ2-2
clone_size: NA
v_call: TRBV28
d_call: NA
cdr3_aa: CASSLRGSSTGELFF
cdr3_nt: TGTGCCAGCAGTTTAAGGGGGTCGTCCACCGGGGAGCTGTTTTTT

j_call: TRBJ1-4
clone_size: NA
v_call: TRBV4-1
d_call: NA
cdr3_aa: CASSQDLRGGNEKLFF
cdr3_nt: TGCGCCAGCAGCCAAGACTTACGGGGTGGGAATGAAAAACTGTTTTTT

j_call: TRBJ2-3
clone_size: NA
v_call: TRBV7-9
d_call: NA
cdr3_aa: CASESYRADTQYF
cdr3_nt: TGTGCCAGCGAGAGTTACAGGGCAGATACGCAGTATTTT

j_call: TRBJ2-5
clone_size: NA
v_call: TRBV19
d_call: NA
cdr3_aa: CASSPAATRVQETQYF
cdr3_nt: TGTGCCAGTAGTCCGGCGGCGACTAGAGTACAAGAGACCCAGTACTTC

j_call: TRBJ1-1
clone_size: NA
v_call: TRBV6-2/TRBV6-3
d_call: TRBD1
cdr3_aa: CASSTGTGAPEAFF
cdr3_nt: TGTGCCAGCAGTACCGGGACAGGGGCCCCTGAAGCTTTCTTT

j_call: TRBJ2-5
clone_size: NA
v_call: TRBV10-3
d_call: TRBD1
cdr3_aa: CAISSGQETETQYF
cdr3_nt: TGTGCCATCAGTTCCGGACAGGAGACAGAGACCCAGTACTTC

j_call: TRBJ1-5
clone_size: NA
v_call: TRBV27
d_call: TRBD1
cdr3_aa: CASRGTGYFQPQHF
cdr3_nt: TGTGCCAGCAGAGGGACAGGGTATTTTCAGCCCCAGCATTTT

j_call: TRBJ2-3
clone_size: once
v_call: TRBV9
d_call: TRBD2
cdr3_aa: CASSVDPSGGIRNTQYF
cdr3_nt: TGTGCCAGCAGCGTAGACCCTAGCGGGGGTATAAGAAATACGCAGTATTTT

j_call: TRBJ2-7
clone_size: NA
v_call: TRBV4-3
d_call: NA
cdr3_aa: CASSQAVAGSGFYEQYF
cdr3_nt: TGCGCCAGCAGCCAAGCAGTGGCAGGGTCAGGGTTTTACGAGCAGTACTTC

j_call: TRBJ2-2
clone_size: NA
v_call: TRBV5-1
d_call: NA
cdr3_aa: CASSLATGTGELFF
cdr3_nt: TGCGCCAGCAGCTTGGCCACAGGAACCGGGGAGCTGTTTTTT

j_call: TRBJ1-4
clone_size: NA
v_call: TRBV3-1/TRBV3-2
d_call: NA
cdr3_aa: CASSQDLSGVNEKLFF
cdr3_nt: TGTGCCAGCAGCCAAGATCTATCAGGGGTTAATGAAAAACTGTTTTTT

j_call: TRBJ2-1
clone_size: NA
v_call: TRBV6-5
d_call: NA
cdr3_aa: CASSARDSRNNEQFF
cdr3_nt: TGTGCCAGCAGCGCCCGGGACTCACGAAACAATGAGCAGTTCTTC

j_call: TRBJ2-3
clone_size: NA
v_call: TRBV10-3
d_call: NA
cdr3_aa: CAISESPVSTDTQYF
cdr3_nt: TGTGCCATCAGTGAGTCCCCAGTCAGCACAGATACGCAGTATTTT

j_call: TRBJ1-2
clone_size: NA
v_call: TRBV3-1/TRBV3-2
d_call: TRBD1
cdr3_aa: CASSPRRTGHYGYTF
cdr3_nt: TGTGCCAGCAGCCCTCGACGGACAGGGCACTATGGCTACACCTTC

j_call: TRBJ2-5
clone_size: NA
v_call: TRBV7-7
d_call: TRBD1
cdr3_aa: CASSLVGQGGETQYF
cdr3_nt: TGTGCCAGCAGCTTAGTAGGACAGGGCGGGGAGACCCAGTACTTC

j_call: TRBJ2-1
clone_size: NA
v_call: TRBV5-1
d_call: NA
cdr3_aa: CASRSGPNNEQFF
cdr3_nt: TGCGCCAGCAGGAGCGGGCCCAACAATGAGCAGTTCTTC

j_call: TRBJ1-3
clone_size: NA
v_call: TRBV14
d_call: NA
cdr3_aa: CASSLYTGLSGNTIYF
cdr3_nt: TGTGCCAGCAGCCTGTACACAGGCCTCTCTGGAAACACCATATATTTT

j_call: TRBJ2-2
clone_size: NA
v_call: TRBV12-3/TRBV12-4
d_call: TRBD2
cdr3_aa: CASSSRTSKLFF
cdr3_nt: TGTGCCAGCAGCAGCCGGACTAGCAAGCTGTTTTTT

j_call: TRBJ1-1
clone_size: once
v_call: TRBV27
d_call: TRBD1
cdr3_aa: CASSSSGTVNTEAFF
cdr3_nt: TGTGCCAGCAGTTCGTCCGGGACAGTGAACACTGAAGCTTTCTTT

j_call: TRBJ2-5
clone_size: NA
v_call: TRBV3-1/TRBV3-2
d_call: TRBD2
cdr3_aa: CASSQAGRESETQYF
cdr3_nt: TGTGCCAGCAGCCAAGCGGGGAGGGAGTCGGAGACCCAGTACTTC

j_call: TRBJ2-5
clone_size: NA
v_call: TRBV5-8
d_call: TRBD2
cdr3_aa: CASSLDPRLKRAGEGETQYF
cdr3_nt: TGTGCCAGCAGCTTGGACCCCCGGTTGAAGCGAGCGGGAGAGGGAGAGACCCAGTACTTC

j_call: TRBJ2-3
clone_size: NA
v_call: TRBV7-2
d_call: NA
cdr3_aa: CASSRGRDTQYF
cdr3_nt: TGTGCCAGCAGCCGGGGGAGGGATACGCAGTATTTT

j_call: TRBJ1-5
clone_size: NA
v_call: TRBV5-1
d_call: TRBD1
cdr3_aa: CASSLAWGTGTFEQPQHF
cdr3_nt: TGCGCCAGCAGCTTGGCCTGGGGGACAGGGACCTTTGAGCAGCCCCAGCATTTT

j_call: TRBJ1-5
clone_size: NA
v_call: TRBV19
d_call: NA
cdr3_aa: CASTVREVGQPQHF
cdr3_nt: TGTGCCAGCACAGTCCGGGAAGTAGGTCAGCCCCAGCATTTT

j_call: TRBJ2-5
clone_size: NA
v_call: TRBV5-5
d_call: TRBD1
cdr3_aa: CASLGTGWETQYF
cdr3_nt: TGTGCCAGCTTGGGGACAGGGTGGGAGACCCAGTACTTC

j_call: TRBJ1-5
clone_size: NA
v_call: TRBV28
d_call: TRBD1
cdr3_aa: CASRPGQRYLAQHF
cdr3_nt: TGTGCCAGCAGACCGGGACAGAGATATTTGGCCCAGCATTTT

j_call: TRBJ1-2
clone_size: NA
v_call: TRBV25-1
d_call: NA
cdr3_aa: CASMGALIYGYTF
cdr3_nt: TGTGCCAGCATGGGGGCGTTAATCTATGGCTACACCTTC

j_call: TRBJ2-1
clone_size: NA
v_call: TRBV5-1
d_call: TRBD1
cdr3_aa: CASSLTQGATYNEQFF
cdr3_nt: TGCGCCAGCTCGCTTACCCAGGGGGCCACCTACAATGAGCAGTTCTTC

j_call: TRBJ1-2
clone_size: few
v_call: TRBV12-5
d_call: NA
cdr3_aa: CASGLDRDGYTF
cdr3_nt: TGTGCTAGTGGTTTGGACAGGGATGGCTACACCTTC

j_call: TRBJ1-6
clone_size: NA
v_call: TRBV5-5
d_call: TRBD1
cdr3_aa: CASRDRDRQYDNSPLHF
cdr3_nt: TGTGCCAGCAGGGATAGGGACAGACAATATGATAATTCACCCCTCCACTTT

j_call: TRBJ2-3
clone_size: NA
v_call: TRBV19
d_call: NA
cdr3_aa: CASSIEGYQDTDTQYF
cdr3_nt: TGTGCCAGTAGTATAGAGGGCTATCAGGACACAGATACGCAGTATTTT

j_call: TRBJ1-1
clone_size: NA
v_call: TRBV28
d_call: NA
cdr3_aa: CASRLAGHRNTEAFF
cdr3_nt: TGTGCCAGCAGGCTAGCGGGACACAGGAACACTGAAGCTTTCTTT

j_call: TRBJ2-1
clone_size: once
v_call: TRBV28
d_call: NA
cdr3_aa: CASSLAVTSSYNEQFF
cdr3_nt: TGTGCCAGCAGTTTGGCGGTAACCAGCTCCTACAATGAGCAGTTCTTC

j_call: TRBJ2-1
clone_size: NA
v_call: TRBV24-1
d_call: NA
cdr3_aa: CATSDLPRGRLDNEQFF
cdr3_nt: TGTGCCACCAGTGACCTCCCCAGGGGGAGACTAGACAATGAGCAGTTCTTC

j_call: TRBJ2-1
clone_size: few
v_call: TRBV11-2
d_call: TRBD2
cdr3_aa: CASSLESGGRSEQFF
cdr3_nt: TGTGCCAGCAGCTTAGAATCGGGAGGTCGGTCTGAGCAGTTCTTC

j_call: TRBJ1-4
clone_size: NA
v_call: TRBV2
d_call: TRBD1
cdr3_aa: CASTQDRGGTNEKLFF
cdr3_nt: TGTGCCAGCACTCAGGACAGGGGGGGAACTAATGAAAAACTGTTTTTT

j_call: TRBJ2-1
clone_size: NA
v_call: TRBV7-2
d_call: NA
cdr3_aa: CALEGGLDEQFF
cdr3_nt: TGTGCCCTTGAAGGAGGCCTCGATGAGCAGTTCTTC

j_call: TRBJ2-3
clone_size: NA
v_call: TRBV7-2
d_call: NA
cdr3_aa: CASSPGADTDTQYF
cdr3_nt: TGTGCCAGCAGCCCAGGGGCTGACACAGATACGCAGTATTTT

j_call: TRBJ2-3
clone_size: NA
v_call: TRBV19
d_call: NA
cdr3_aa: CASRSEQDTQYF
cdr3_nt: TGTGCCAGTAGAAGCGAGCAGGATACGCAGTATTTT